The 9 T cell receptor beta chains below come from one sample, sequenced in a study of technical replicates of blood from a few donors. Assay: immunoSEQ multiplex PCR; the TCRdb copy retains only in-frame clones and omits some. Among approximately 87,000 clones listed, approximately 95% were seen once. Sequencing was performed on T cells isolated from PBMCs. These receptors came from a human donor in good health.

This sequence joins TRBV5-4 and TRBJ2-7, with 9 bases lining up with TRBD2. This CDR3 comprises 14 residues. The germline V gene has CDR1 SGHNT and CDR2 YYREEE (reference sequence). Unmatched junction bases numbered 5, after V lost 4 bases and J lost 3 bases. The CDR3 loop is CASSPGLAYYEQYF. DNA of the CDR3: TGTGCCAGCAGCCCGGGACTAGCTTACTACGAGCAGTACTTC.

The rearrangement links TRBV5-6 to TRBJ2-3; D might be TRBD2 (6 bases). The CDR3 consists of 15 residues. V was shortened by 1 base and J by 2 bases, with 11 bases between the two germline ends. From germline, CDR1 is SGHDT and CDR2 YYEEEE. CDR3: CASSLKLAFTDTQYF. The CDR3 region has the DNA TGTGCCAGCAGCTTGAAACTAGCATTCACAGATACGCAGTATTTT.

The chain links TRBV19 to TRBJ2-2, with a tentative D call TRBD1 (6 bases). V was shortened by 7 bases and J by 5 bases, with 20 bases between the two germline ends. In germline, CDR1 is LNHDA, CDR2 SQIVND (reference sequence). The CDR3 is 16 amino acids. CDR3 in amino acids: CASTMGARAGTGELFF. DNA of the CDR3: TGTGCCAGTACCATGGGGGCGAGGGCCGGGACCGGGGAGCTGTTTTTT.

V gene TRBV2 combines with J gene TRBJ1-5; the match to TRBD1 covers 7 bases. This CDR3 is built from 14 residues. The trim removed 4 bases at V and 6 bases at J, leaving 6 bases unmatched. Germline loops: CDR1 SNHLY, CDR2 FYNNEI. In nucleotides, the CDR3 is TGTGCCAGCAGTGGGGGGACAGTCCCTCAGCCCCAGCATTTT. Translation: CASSGGTVPQPQHF.

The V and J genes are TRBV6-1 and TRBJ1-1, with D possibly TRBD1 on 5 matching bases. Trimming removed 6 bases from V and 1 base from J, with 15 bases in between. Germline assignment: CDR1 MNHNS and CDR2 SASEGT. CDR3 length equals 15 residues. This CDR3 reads CASRGWGGTNTEAFF. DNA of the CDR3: TGTGCCAGCAGGGGGTGGGGAGGGACGAACACTGAAGCTTTCTTT.

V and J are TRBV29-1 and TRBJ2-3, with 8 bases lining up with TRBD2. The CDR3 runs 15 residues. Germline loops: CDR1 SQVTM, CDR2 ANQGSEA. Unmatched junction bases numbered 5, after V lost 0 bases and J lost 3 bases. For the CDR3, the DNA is TGCAGCGTTGAAGATCGCGGGGGGCAGACAGATACGCAGTATTTT. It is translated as CSVEDRGGQTDTQYF.

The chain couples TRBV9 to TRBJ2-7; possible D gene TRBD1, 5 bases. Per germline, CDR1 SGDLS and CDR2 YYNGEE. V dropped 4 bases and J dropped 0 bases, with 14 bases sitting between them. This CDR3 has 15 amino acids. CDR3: CASSIRGDYSYEQYF. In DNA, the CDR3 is TGTGCCAGCAGCATTAGGGGCGATTACTCCTACGAGCAGTACTTC. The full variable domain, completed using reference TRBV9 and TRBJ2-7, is DSGVTQTPKHLITATGQRVTLRCSPRSGDLSVYWYQQSLDQGLQFLIQYYNGEERAKGNILERFSAQQFPDLHSELNLSSLELGDSALYFCASSIRGDYSYEQYFGPGTRLTVT.

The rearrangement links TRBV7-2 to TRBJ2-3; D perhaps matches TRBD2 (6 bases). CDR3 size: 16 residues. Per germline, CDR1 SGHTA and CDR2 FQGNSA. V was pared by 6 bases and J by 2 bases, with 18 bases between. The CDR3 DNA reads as TGTGCCAGCAGGCCCACGGGACTTACCACCACAGATACGCAGTATTTT. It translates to CASRPTGLTTTDTQYF.

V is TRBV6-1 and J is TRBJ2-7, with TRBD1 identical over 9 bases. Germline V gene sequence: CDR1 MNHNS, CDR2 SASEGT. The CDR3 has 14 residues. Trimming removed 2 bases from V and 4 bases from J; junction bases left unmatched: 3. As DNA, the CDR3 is TGTGCCAGCAGTGAACCGGGACAGGGTTACGAGCAGTACTTC. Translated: CASSEPGQGYEQYF.